This T cell receptor beta chain was obtained from a study of cytomegalovirus exposure and HLA in healthy donors. PCR primers comprised 60 Vbeta and 13 Jbeta primers. This table comes from immunoSEQ multiplex PCR, and its TCRdb copy is limited to in-frame clones, with some not included. The table lists fewer than 150,000 clones, approximately 80% of them singletons. Germline assignment: CDR1 SGHTA and CDR2 FQGNSA. This CDR3 is built from 16 residues. V shed 5 bases, J shed 8 bases, and the junction held 10 bases outside the gene matches. The sequence came from a woman in her late teens or twenties in good health and CMV-seronegative. The chain employs TRBV7-2 and TRBJ1-6; 9 bases map to TRBD1. Source material: PBMCs. The chain's CDR3 is CASSTGTGTGYSPLHF. CDR3 coding DNA: TGTGCCAGCAGCACCGGGACCGGGACAGGGTATTCACCCCTCCACTTT.